This T cell receptor beta chain was sequenced for a study of cytotoxic CD8 clonotypes in ibrutinib-treated CLL. About the study: It was after a median 12 months of treatment, range 6 to 36, that response samples were taken.

The CDR3 has 15 residues. CDR1 and CDR2 from the germline V gene are MDHEN and SYDVKM. The V and J ends lost 0 bases and 8 bases respectively, with 13 bases between them. This clone was seen only a few times. Its antigen is undetermined. Here immunoSEQ multiplex PCR was the method, and the copy in TCRdb shows in-frame clones only, minus some. The data contain under 300,000 clones, 70% of them seen just once; the ten biggest clones take up roughly 14%. Whole-study findings and limits: Higher circulating CD8+ T-cell counts strongly accompanied higher baseline clonality, above age-matched healthy donors. Treatment left the uncommon public clonotypes either contracted or stable in frequency. There were differences in sampling times between sustained-remission and progressing patients.

The sample here was PBMCs, taken after 24 months of ibrutinib treatment. The sequence was collected from a human donor with chronic lymphocytic leukemia. The chain carries TRBV28 and TRBJ1-4; D is undetermined. CDR3 amino acids: CASSLWGSNGEKLFF. The CDR3 bases are TGTGCCAGCAGTTTATGGGGTTCCAATGGGGAAAAACTGTTTTTT. Together with reference TRBV28 and TRBJ1-4, the CDR3 gives the full variable domain: DVKVTQSSRYLVKRTGEKVFLECVQDMDHENMFWYRQDPGLGLRLIYFSYDVKMKEKGDIPEGYSVSREKKERFSLILESASTNQTSMYLCASSLWGSNGEKLFFGSGTQLSVL.